A selection of T cell receptor beta chains follows, all from one sample in a study of blood T cell repertoires in COVID-19. Profiling relied on immunoSEQ multiplex PCR, and the TCRdb table lists in-frame clones only, not all of them. The repertoire holds more than 85,000 clones, with less than 85% as singletons. The sequencing input was peripheral blood. The receptors here all came from a human donor in a cohort sampled during active or convalescent COVID-19. Both conserved end residues are part of each CDR3. D genes are given only for firm matches. The size of a clone is reported for some rows only, either as once, few or many, or as a class for expanded clones.

>TRBV24-1|.|TRBJ2-6|.
CATSDPTGNGANVLTF
TGTGCCACCAGTGACCCGACAGGAAATGGGGCCAACGTCCTGACTTTC
>TRBV18|.|TRBJ1-1|TRBD1
CASSPTGDRALAGSTEAFF
TGTGCCAGCTCACCAACCGGAGACAGGGCTTTAGCGGGGTCCACTGAAGCTTTCTTT
>TRBV12-3/TRBV12-4|.|TRBJ2-7|.
CASSYFAPYEQYF
TGTGCCAGCAGTTACTTCGCCCCCTACGAGCAGTACTTC
>TRBV12-3/TRBV12-4|.|TRBJ2-7|.
CASRDSYEQYF
TGTGCCAGCAGAGACAGCTACGAGCAGTACTTC
>TRBV18|.|TRBJ2-5|TRBD2
CASSPFSGETQYF
TGTGCCAGCTCACCATTTAGCGGGGAGACCCAGTACTTC
>TRBV7-9|few|TRBJ1-2|TRBD1
CASSLPTTGVNNYGYTF
TGTGCCAGCAGCTTACCCACGACAGGGGTCAATAACTATGGCTACACCTTC
>TRBV3-1/TRBV3-2|.|TRBJ1-1|TRBD1
CASSLGTGGASAFF
TGTGCCAGCAGCCTAGGGACAGGGGGCGCTTCAGCTTTCTTT
>TRBV19|.|TRBJ1-2|.
CASRRTGYGYTF
TGTGCCAGTAGGAGGACGGGGTATGGCTACACCTTC
>TRBV4-3|.|TRBJ1-2|.
CASSQDRAGRGDGYTF
TGCGCCAGCAGCCAAGATAGGGCAGGGAGGGGAGATGGCTACACCTTC
>TRBV9|.|TRBJ1-3|.
CASSEDSGSGNTIYF
TGTGCCAGCAGCGAAGACAGTGGCTCTGGAAACACCATATATTTT
>TRBV7-2|.|TRBJ1-4|.
CASSPQINEKLFF
TGTGCCAGCAGCCCCCAGATAAATGAAAAACTGTTTTTT
>TRBV18|few|TRBJ1-5|.
CASSPIGSGNQPQHF
TGTGCCAGCTCACCAATAGGCAGCGGCAATCAGCCCCAGCATTTT
>TRBV7-9|.|TRBJ2-5|.
CASSSIEGTGRRTQYF
TGTGCCAGCAGCTCTATAGAGGGGACGGGGAGGCGGACCCAGTACTTC
>TRBV7-6|.|TRBJ2-1|TRBD2
CASSLEGLAGGNEQFF
TGTGCCAGCAGCTTAGAGGGACTAGCGGGTGGGAATGAGCAGTTCTTC
>TRBV24-1|.|TRBJ1-2|TRBD1
CATSMKTGDYTF
TGTGCCACCAGCATGAAGACAGGGGACTACACCTTC
>TRBV18|.|TRBJ2-7|TRBD2
CASSPGTSGEQYF
TGTGCCAGCTCACCAGGGACTAGCGGCGAGCAGTACTTC
>TRBV19|few|TRBJ1-5|.
CASSIKGEKFNQPQHF
TGTGCCAGTAGTATTAAAGGGGAAAAGTTCAATCAGCCCCAGCATTTT
>TRBV2|.|TRBJ1-2|.
CASSEDRRANYGYTF
TGTGCCAGCAGTGAAGACCGACGGGCTAACTATGGCTACACCTTC
>TRBV12-5|.|TRBJ2-5|TRBD2
CASALGGTQTQYF
TGTGCTAGTGCCTTGGGGGGGACGCAGACCCAGTACTTC
>TRBV3-1/TRBV3-2|.|TRBJ1-1|.
CASSPAIGTEAFF
TGTGCCAGCAGCCCAGCGATCGGCACTGAAGCTTTCTTT
>TRBV7-3|.|TRBJ2-1|.
CASSIDRPEGQFF
TGTGCCAGCAGCATCGACAGGCCCGAGGGGCAGTTCTTC
>TRBV28|.|TRBJ1-1|.
CASSKQWRHTEAFF
TGTGCCAGCAGCAAACAGTGGAGGCACACTGAAGCTTTCTTT
>TRBV5-1|.|TRBJ1-1|.
CASSLSPGAMNTEAFF
TGCGCCAGCAGCTTATCCCCGGGAGCAATGAACACTGAAGCTTTCTTT
>TRBV6-5|.|TRBJ2-1|.
CASSRTFTSNEQFF
TGTGCCAGCAGCCGCACTTTCACTAGCAATGAGCAGTTCTTC
>TRBV5-1|.|TRBJ2-7|TRBD2
CASSSGLAGGYEQYF
TGCGCCAGCAGCTCAGGACTAGCGGGGGGCTACGAGCAGTACTTC
>TRBV19|few|TRBJ1-3|TRBD1
CASSKTGTGNSGNTIYF
TGTGCCAGTAGTAAAACCGGGACAGGAAACTCTGGAAACACCATATATTTT
>TRBV5-1|.|TRBJ2-1|.
CASSSAFLLARAGGEQFF
TGCGCCAGCAGCTCGGCGTTCTTGTTGGCCAGGGCCGGGGGTGAGCAGTTCTTC
>TRBV3-1/TRBV3-2|few|TRBJ1-2|.
CASSQAVFYGYTF
TGTGCCAGCAGCCAAGCTGTCTTCTATGGCTACACCTTC
>TRBV4-2|few|TRBJ1-1|.
CASSRIDSPNTEAFF
TGTGCCAGCAGCCGAATAGACAGCCCGAACACTGAAGCTTTCTTT
>TRBV2|.|TRBJ1-1|TRBD1
CASSTPGQGLNTEAFF
TGTGCCAGCAGTACTCCGGGACAGGGCCTGAACACTGAAGCTTTCTTT
>TRBV6-1|few|TRBJ2-7|TRBD2
CASREAGGPAEVYEQYF
TGTGCCAGCAGAGAAGCGGGAGGGCCGGCTGAAGTGTACGAGCAGTACTTC
>TRBV19|.|TRBJ2-4|.
CASRAVGVAKNIQYF
TGTGCCAGTAGAGCCGTGGGCGTAGCCAAAAACATTCAGTACTTC
>TRBV27|.|TRBJ2-5|TRBD2
CASRASGMGETQYF
TGTGCCAGCAGGGCTAGCGGGATGGGGGAGACCCAGTACTTC
>TRBV10-3|.|TRBJ2-3|.
CAIASSGITTDTQYF
TGTGCCATCGCTTCCTCCGGGATAACAACAGATACGCAGTATTTT
>TRBV24-1|.|TRBJ1-6|.
CATSDYSAFGNPSPLHF
TGTGCCACCAGTGATTACTCAGCATTCGGGAACCCCTCACCCCTCCACTTT
>TRBV18|.|TRBJ2-2|TRBD1
CASSRPRDRMSATGELFF
TGTGCCAGCTCACGACCTCGGGACAGGATGTCGGCCACCGGGGAGCTGTTTTTT
>TRBV10-3|.|TRBJ1-4|.
CATKGAGQGYEKLFF
TGTGCCACAAAGGGCGCAGGACAAGGGTATGAAAAACTGTTTTTT
>TRBV13|.|TRBJ2-2|.
CASSSTGTQQGRGNTGELFF
TGTGCCAGCAGCTCGACCGGGACCCAACAGGGGCGGGGGAACACCGGGGAGCTGTTTTTT
>TRBV24-1|.|TRBJ2-7|.
CATSESGHTRHEQYF
TGTGCCACCAGTGAGTCCGGACATACCAGACACGAGCAGTACTTC
>TRBV11-2|few|TRBJ2-1|.
CASSLERGKQFF
TGTGCCAGCAGCTTAGAACGGGGGAAGCAGTTCTTC
>TRBV7-9|.|TRBJ1-2|.
CASSLDREYGYTF
TGTGCCAGCAGCTTAGACAGGGAGTATGGCTACACCTTC
>TRBV6-5|few|TRBJ1-5|.
CASSPLGQPNQPQHF
TGTGCCAGCAGTCCCCTAGGACAGCCCAATCAGCCCCAGCATTTT
>TRBV28|few|TRBJ1-5|.
CASSLEGVQPQHF
TGTGCCAGCAGTTTAGAGGGAGTTCAGCCCCAGCATTTT
>TRBV28|.|TRBJ2-5|.
CASSLGPGLGTQYF
TGTGCCAGCAGTTTAGGGCCAGGGCTTGGGACCCAGTACTTC
>TRBV19|.|TRBJ2-7|.
CASSLEGGLLYEQYF
TGTGCCAGTAGTTTAGAGGGAGGACTACTCTACGAGCAGTACTTC
>TRBV6-4|.|TRBJ2-3|TRBD2
CASSRLAGPTDTQYF
TGTGCCAGCAGTCGGCTAGCGGGCCCCACAGATACGCAGTATTTT
>TRBV27|once|TRBJ2-5|TRBD1
CASSKAGGAKWETQYF
TGTGCCAGCAGTAAGGCAGGGGGCGCTAAATGGGAGACCCAGTACTTC
>TRBV21-1|.|TRBJ1-6|.
CASSSTGTDNSPLHF
TGTGCCAGCAGCAGTACCGGGACAGATAATTCACCCCTCCACTTT
>TRBV3-1/TRBV3-2|.|TRBJ1-1|.
CASSPTYLRTNTEAFF
TGTGCCAGCAGCCCCACCTATCTTCGGACAAACACTGAAGCTTTCTTT
>TRBV14|.|TRBJ1-4|.
CASSRGTIRTNEKLFF
TGTGCCAGCAGCCGAGGGACAATCAGAACTAATGAAAAACTGTTTTTT
>TRBV27|few|TRBJ1-6|.
CASSLGPTSSYNSPLHF
TGTGCCAGCAGTTTGGGGCCAACAAGCTCCTATAATTCACCCCTCCACTTT
>TRBV6-6|.|TRBJ1-1|.
CASSYTRTALNTEAFF
TGTGCCAGCAGTTACACCAGGACAGCCCTGAACACTGAAGCTTTCTTT
>TRBV6-5|.|TRBJ1-2|.
CASSIDRGYGYTF
TGTGCCAGCAGTATCGACAGAGGCTATGGCTACACCTTC